This entry lists 13 T cell receptor beta chains sequenced from one sample in a study of T cell repertoires in cytomegalovirus infection. TCRdb passed the reads through MiXCR, listing each CDR3 protein once. The sample includes 700,000 to 950,000 distinct CDR3 sequences, less than 35% of them seen just once. Antigens of these TCRs are unknown. The sample was cultured CD8+ T cells from PBMCs, taken from culture after CMV antigen stimulation. The receptors originated from a human donor in good health (CMV status not recorded). Some clones in this sample may be carry-over from other donors' samples.

This clonotype showed up just once. The V call is TRBV4-1, the J call TRBJ2-1; D not resolved. The V end lost 1 base, the J end lost 4 bases, and 11 bases lay between the germline ends. The CDR3 is 15 residues long. Germline V lookup: CDR1 MGHRA, CDR2 YSYEKL. This CDR3 is CASSQGAGLYNEQFF. The CDR3 DNA sequence: TGCGCCAGCAGCCAAGGGGCTGGGCTATACAATGAGCAGTTCTTC.

The chain joins TRBV6-1 to TRBJ1-2; 8 bases are a match to TRBD1. The length of the CDR3 is 19 residues. Per the germline V gene, CDR1 is MNHNS and CDR2 is SASEGT. V was pared by 6 bases and J by 2 bases, with 20 bases of the junction left unmatched. DNA for the CDR3: TGTGCCAGCAGAGCCGGACAGGGATTGACGTCCTCCCGCAACTATGGCTACACCTTC. This translates into CASRAGQGLTSSRNYGYTF.

Only a few counts were recorded for this clonotype. The rearrangement joins TRBV7-4 to TRBJ1-2; tentative D call: TRBD1 (6 bases). Germline values: CDR1 SGHVT, CDR2 SQSDAQ. V gave up 4 bases and J gave up 8 bases, with 17 bases separating them. The CDR3 has 14 residues. Here the CDR3 reads CASSSKTGLSGYTF. In DNA, the CDR3 is TGTGCCAGCAGCTCTAAAACAGGGTTGAGCGGCTACACCTTC.

The rearrangement joins TRBV5-6 to TRBJ1-2; D gene unclear. This CDR3 comprises 14 residues. Per the germline V gene, CDR1 is SGHDT and CDR2 is YYEEEE. The germline V and J ends were trimmed by 0 bases and 7 bases, with 13 bases remaining between them. The DNA for the CDR3 is TGTGCCAGCAGCTTGGGTTCGGGGTACGGTGGCTACACCTTC. This sequence encodes CASSLGSGYGGYTF.

This clonotype was seen only a few times. The chain combines TRBV5-5 with TRBJ2-3; TRBD2 is a possible D gene (6 bases). This CDR3 is built from 16 residues. V shed 4 bases and J shed 3 bases, with 18 bases lying between them. Per the germline V gene, CDR1 is SGHKS and CDR2 is YYEKEE (reference sequence). CDR3: CASSPGRGMGTDTQYF. As DNA, the CDR3 is TGTGCCAGCAGCCCGGGTCGGGGGATGGGGACAGATACGCAGTATTTT.

V is TRBV2 and J is TRBJ1-2, with D perhaps matching TRBD1 (5 bases). Germline V lookup: CDR1 SNHLY, CDR2 FYNNEI. V lost 2 bases and J lost 4, with 14 bases in between. The CDR3 length is 15 residues. CDR3 bases: TGTGCCAGCAGTGAATCTCTCGACAGCTCCTATGGCTACACCTTC. Its translation: CASSESLDSSYGYTF. The full variable domain, with the rest looked up from reference TRBV2 and TRBJ1-2, is EPEVTQTPSHQVTQMGQEVILRCVPISNHLYFYWYRQILGQKVEFLVSFYNNEISEKSEIFDDQFSVERPDGSNFTLKIRSTKLEDSAMYFCASSESLDSSYGYTFGSGTRLTVV.

This clonotype was detected a few times. DNA of the CDR3: TGTGCCAGCAGGGATGGGAAAAACATTCAGTACTTC. This codes for CASRDGKNIQYF. The chain carries TRBV7-9 and TRBJ2-4; no firm D call. Trimming took off 6 bases at V and 4 bases at J, with 7 bases between the two ends. Germline assignment: CDR1 SEHNR and CDR2 FQNEAQ (reference sequence). The CDR3 sequence is 12 residues long.

V and J are TRBV10-3 and TRBJ1-6; TRBD1 is a possible D gene (5 bases). V lost 2 bases and J 4 bases, leaving 9 bases between the germline ends. CDR1 and CDR2 (germline): ENHRY, SYGVKD. The CDR3 extends over 15 amino acids. This CDR3 reads CAISEEGPYNSPLHF. The DNA of the CDR3 is TGTGCCATCAGTGAGGAGGGGCCGTATAATTCACCCCTCCACTTT.

Ten or more counts support this clonotype. This chain connects TRBV6-2 or TRBV6-3 to TRBJ2-3; possible D gene TRBD1, 5 bases. CDR3 length equals 15 residues. V lost 2 bases and J lost 3, with 12 bases in between. Germline V gene lookup returns CDR1 MNHEY and CDR2 SVGEGT. CDR3 protein: CASSYLQGATDTQYF. CDR3 in DNA: TGTGCCAGCAGTTACCTCCAGGGTGCGACAGATACGCAGTATTTT.

The chain has TRBV19 and TRBJ1-2, with 10 bases that match TRBD1. The germline CDR1 and CDR2 sequences are LNHDA and SQIVND (reference sequence). This CDR3 is built from 18 residues. V lost 0 bases and J lost 6; bases outside the gene matches: 13. The CDR3 bases are TGTGCCAGTAGTATAGACCGGGACAGGGGCGCTAACTGGCATGGCTACACCTTC. Its protein product is CASSIDRDRGANWHGYTF.

As DNA, the CDR3 is TGCGCCAGCAGCCAAGATGCGACGGGACTTTCCTACGAGCAGTACGTC. Its protein is CASSQDATGLSYEQYV. The genes are TRBV4-3 and TRBJ2-7; D perhaps matches TRBD2 (6 bases). The CDR3 extends over 16 amino acids. The germline CDR1 and CDR2 sequences are LGHNA and YSLEER. The V gene lost 0 bases and the J gene lost 1 base, with 13 bases spanning the gap.

The V gene is TRBV5-6, the J gene TRBJ2-1; D unresolved. The CDR3 is made up of 15 amino acids. CDR1 and CDR2 (germline): SGHDT, YYEEEE. V lost 4 bases and J 5 bases, leaving 16 bases between the germline ends. CDR3 in amino acids: CASSLRWGTNNEQFF. The CDR3 DNA is TGTGCCAGCAGCCTTCGGTGGGGTACGAACAATGAGCAGTTCTTC.

This clonotype was seen at least ten times. The chain recombines TRBV7-9 with TRBJ2-5; no reliable D call. Germline V gene lookup returns CDR1 SEHNR and CDR2 FQNEAQ (reference sequence). The CDR3 covers 14 residues. Between the trimmed V and J ends, which lost 5 bases and 0 bases, there was a span of 10 bases. CDR3 sequence: CASSPPTYQETQYF. For the CDR3, the DNA is TGTGCCAGCAGCCCACCCACGTACCAAGAGACCCAGTACTTC.